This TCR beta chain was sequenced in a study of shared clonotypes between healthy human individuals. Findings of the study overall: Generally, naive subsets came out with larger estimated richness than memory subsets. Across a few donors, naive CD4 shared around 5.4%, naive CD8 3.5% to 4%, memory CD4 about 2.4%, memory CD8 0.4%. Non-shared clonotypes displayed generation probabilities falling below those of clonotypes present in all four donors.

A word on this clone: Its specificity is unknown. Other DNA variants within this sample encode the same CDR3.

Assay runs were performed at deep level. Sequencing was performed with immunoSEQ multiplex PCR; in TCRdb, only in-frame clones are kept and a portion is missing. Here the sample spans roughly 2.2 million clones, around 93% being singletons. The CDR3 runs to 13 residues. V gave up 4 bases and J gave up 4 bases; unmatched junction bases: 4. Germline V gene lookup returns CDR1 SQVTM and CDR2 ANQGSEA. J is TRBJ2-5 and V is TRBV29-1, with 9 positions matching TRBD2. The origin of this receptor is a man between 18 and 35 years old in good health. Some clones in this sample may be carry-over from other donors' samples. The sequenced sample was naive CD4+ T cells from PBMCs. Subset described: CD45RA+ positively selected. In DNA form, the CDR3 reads TGCAGCGTTGGCGGGAGGGCTCGAGAGACCCAGTACTTC. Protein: CSVGGRARETQYF.